The rows below give T cell receptor beta chains drawn from one sample of a study of identical twins. Each CDR3 protein gets one entry after TCRdb re-called the 5' RACE reads with MiXCR. Of hundreds of thousands of distinct CDR3 sequences in the sample, 5.5% to 6.5% were seen once. Material for sequencing was naive T cells sorted from blood. The receptors were gathered from a man aged 18 to 30 in good health. CDR3s include the opening cysteine and the closing phenylalanine or tryptophan. Size tells how often a clone was seen (once, few, many) or the class of an expanded clone, and some rows leave it out.

CASSEIGGWSNQPQHF,.,TRBJ1-5,TRBV25-1
CSVDKGREQFF,few,TRBJ2-1,TRBV29-1
CASSPTVEKGTEAFF,many,TRBJ1-1,TRBV12-3/TRBV12-4
CSAREGSRSNQPQHF,few,TRBJ1-5,TRBV20-1
CASQVAGGGQGEQFF,.,TRBJ2-1,TRBV6-2/TRBV6-3
CASSFVQYTGELFF,few,TRBJ2-2,TRBV12-3/TRBV12-4
CASSRNLGNTEAFF,.,TRBJ1-1,TRBV5-1
CASSEAGQETQYF,many,TRBJ2-5,TRBV2
CATWDRHTDTQYF,.,TRBJ2-3,TRBV28
CASSIGPNPWAQHF,few,TRBJ1-5,TRBV19
CASSTGRTQYF,many,TRBJ2-5,TRBV12-3/TRBV12-4
CASSLSGRANTGELFF,.,TRBJ2-2,TRBV6-2/TRBV6-3
CASSIAARGRFNEQFF,few,TRBJ2-1,TRBV19
CSVEGGTGGWETQYF,few,TRBJ2-5,TRBV29-1
CASSQVPAGGIETQYF,few,TRBJ2-5,TRBV4-1
CATGDSRNQPQHF,many,TRBJ1-5,TRBV6-1
CASAEGLRQYF,many,TRBJ2-7,TRBV27
CASSLATGRTNTGELFF,many,TRBJ2-2,TRBV5-1
CASSPTSGKNTGELFF,many,TRBJ2-2,TRBV6-2/TRBV6-3
CSVESMGRSGANVLTF,many,TRBJ2-6,TRBV29-1
CASTSGGNSDTQYF,many,TRBJ2-3,TRBV7-6
CASSQVVRPAVPGELFF,.,TRBJ2-2,TRBV3-1
CATRGHSYNEQFF,many,TRBJ2-1,TRBV5-6
CASRPDHTDTQYF,many,TRBJ2-3,TRBV12-3/TRBV12-4
CASSVQGRQPQHF,few,TRBJ1-5,TRBV12-3/TRBV12-4
CASSSTPAGTNEQYF,many,TRBJ2-7,TRBV27
CATRSGREETQYF,many,TRBJ2-5,TRBV15
CASSPSSAGQASKNIQYF,few,TRBJ2-4,TRBV7-7
CASSFRSSQETQYF,.,TRBJ2-5,TRBV5-1
CASSLGTNSNQPQHF,many,TRBJ1-5,TRBV5-1
CASSPLRGLETQYF,.,TRBJ2-5,TRBV6-2/TRBV6-3
CSAYASGYTF,few,TRBJ1-2,TRBV20-1
CASSYSGTKAFF,few,TRBJ1-1,TRBV6-5
CASSSRLAGGKNIQYF,.,TRBJ2-4,TRBV7-9
CASSYGGGNYGYTF,many,TRBJ1-2,TRBV12-3/TRBV12-4
CASSEWGTGGQPQHF,.,TRBJ1-5,TRBV6-1
CASRGQGGSNQPQHF,many,TRBJ1-5,TRBV6-1
CASSQDKGERTGELFF,many,TRBJ2-2,TRBV4-3
CASSESLAESNEQFF,many,TRBJ2-1,TRBV6-1
CASSYVRGSYNSPLHF,many,TRBJ1-6,TRBV6-5
CSALNRATSYEQYF,many,TRBJ2-7,TRBV20-1
CASSQDSDKTGYTF,many,TRBJ1-2,TRBV3-1
CASSQTASGFFNEQFF,few,TRBJ2-1,TRBV7-3
CASSPTGRGETQYF,many,TRBJ2-5,TRBV7-3
CASSHQSSYNEQFF,.,TRBJ2-1,TRBV7-3
CASGLGLALTYNEQFF,.,TRBJ2-1,TRBV12-5
CASSQEFAGRNSPLHF,few,TRBJ1-6,TRBV4-3
CASSSLKRAGRQETQYF,many,TRBJ2-5,TRBV18
CASSGTRDSNQPQHF,few,TRBJ1-5,TRBV6-1
CASSPERDDYNEQFF,.,TRBJ2-1,TRBV7-6
CASSYVGAEAFF,many,TRBJ1-1,TRBV6-5
CAISESTGLAGDTQYF,few,TRBJ2-3,TRBV10-3
CASSLISGRTDTQYF,many,TRBJ2-3,TRBV12-3/TRBV12-4
CASSPTMGLDTQYF,many,TRBJ2-3,TRBV28
CASAPIFGAHSPLHF,few,TRBJ1-6,TRBV27
CASGLVPQGTNTEAFF,many,TRBJ1-1,TRBV12-5
CSARAVSGYEQYF,few,TRBJ2-7,TRBV20-1
CASSLASHTQYF,.,TRBJ2-3,TRBV7-2
CASSQQGLGANVLTF,.,TRBJ2-6,TRBV4-3
CASSRLGRHYEQYF,many,TRBJ2-7,TRBV6-2/TRBV6-3